The clone carrying this TCR beta chain was recorded at least ten times. Antigen unknown. This specimen comes from a study of T cells in Graves' hyperthyroidism and ophthalmopathy. Study-level findings and limits: Also found in blood were most expanded thyroid clonotypes above 0.001.

Using RNA transcripts as the source, TCR beta CDR3 regions were amplified. Researchers ran a first-round RT-PCR on the TCR CDR3 using the HTBI primer set. TCRdb processed the multiplex PCR reads anew with MiXCR; each CDR3 protein has one entry. In the table there are approximately 610,000 distinct CDR3 sequences, about 15% of which are singletons. CDR3 length: 11 amino acids. From germline, CDR1 is DFQATT and CDR2 SNEGSKA (reference sequence). The sequenced sample consisted of blood. The TCR comes from a woman in her thirties or forties with Graves' ophthalmopathy. The gene calls are TRBV20-1 and TRBJ1-2, with D possibly matching TRBD1 (6 bases). Written as DNA, the CDR3 is TGCAGGGGGGGGGCGAACTATGGCTACACCTTC. Translation gives CRGGANYGYTF.